The 15 T cell receptor beta chains reported below all come from one sample, sequenced in a study of cytomegalovirus exposure and HLA in healthy donors. PCR used 60 Vbeta primers and 13 Jbeta primers. Profiling relied on immunoSEQ multiplex PCR, and the TCRdb table lists in-frame clones only, not all of them. The sample carries roughly 100,000 clones, around 77% recorded once. The sample taken for sequencing was PBMCs. Source of these receptors: a female donor in good health and CMV-seronegative.

The rearrangement uses TRBV29-1 and TRBJ1-2, with 7 bases identical to TRBD1. CDR1 SQVTM and CDR2 ANQGSEA come from the germline V gene. This CDR3 is 13 amino acids long. V gave up 6 bases and J gave up 2 bases; unmatched junction bases: 6. DNA of the CDR3: TGCAGCGTCAACCTGGGACAGAACTATGGCTACACCTTC. This sequence encodes CSVNLGQNYGYTF. Using reference TRBV29-1 and TRBJ1-2 for the parts outside the CDR3, the full variable domain is SAVISQKPSRDICQRGTSLTIQCQVDSQVTMMFWYRQQPGQSLTLIATANQGSEATYESGFVIDKFPISRPNLTFSTLTVSNMSPEDSSIYLCSVNLGQNYGYTFGSGTRLTVV.

The chain combines TRBV20-1 with TRBJ1-2; no reliable D call. This CDR3 spans 11 amino acids. Trimming took off 1 base at V and 5 bases at J, with 5 bases between the two ends. In germline, CDR1 is DFQATT, CDR2 SNEGSKA (reference sequence). The CDR3: CSARAVYGYTF. DNA for the CDR3: TGCAGTGCTAGAGCAGTATATGGCTACACCTTC.

This sequence joins TRBV18 and TRBJ1-5; D possibly corresponds to TRBD1 (6 bases). Germline CDR1 KGHSH, CDR2 LQKENI. This CDR3 is 13 amino acids long. With 3 bases removed from V and 4 bases from J, the gap between germline ends came to 7 bases. This CDR3 reads CASSPDSNQPQHF. CDR3 coding DNA: TGTGCCAGCTCACCGGACAGTAATCAGCCCCAGCATTTT. The full variable domain, rest sourced from reference TRBV18 and TRBJ1-5, is NAGVMQNPRHLVRRRGQEARLRCSPMKGHSHVYWYRQLPEEGLKFMVYLQKENIIDESGMPKERFSAEFPKEGPSILRIQQVVRGDSAAYFCASSPDSNQPQHFGDGTRLSIL.

In DNA, the CDR3 is TGTGCCAGCAGCTTTATAGGGGGCGGCTATGGCTACACCTTC. Translating gives CASSFIGGGYGYTF. The chain recombines TRBV5-4 with TRBJ1-2; 7 positions match TRBD1. In germline, CDR1 is SGHNT, CDR2 YYREEE (reference sequence). V shed 2 bases, J shed 4 bases, and the junction held 5 bases outside the gene matches. This CDR3 is built from 14 residues.

The V and J genes are TRBV7-3 and TRBJ1-1; possibly TRBD1 for D (6 bases). The germline V gene encodes CDR1 SGHTA and CDR2 FQGTGA. The ends were cut back, 2 bases at V and 7 bases at J, with 11 bases in the middle. The CDR3 consists of 13 residues. The CDR3 spells CASSLQGPGEAFF. The CDR3 nucleotides are TGTGCCAGCAGCTTACAGGGGCCGGGTGAAGCTTTCTTT. The full variable domain, in which reference TRBV7-3 and TRBJ1-1 provide the parts outside the CDR3, is GAGVSQTPSNKVTEKGKYVELRCDPISGHTALYWYRQSLGQGPEFLIYFQGTGAADDSGLPNDRFFAVRPEGSVSTLKIQRTERGDSAVYLCASSLQGPGEAFFGQGTRLTVV.

The rearrangement links TRBV6-5 to TRBJ2-5, with 9 bases lining up with TRBD2. With V trimmed by 2 bases and J by 5 bases, 3 bases remained unmatched. There are 14 residues in the CDR3. CDR1 and CDR2 (germline): MNHEY, SVGAGI. DNA for the CDR3: TGTGCCAGCAGTTACGCGGCGGGGGGGGAGACCCAGTACTTC. Its protein product is CASSYAAGGETQYF.

The chain recombines TRBV18 with TRBJ1-5, with 8 bases fitting TRBD1. Germline V gene lookup returns CDR1 KGHSH and CDR2 LQKENI. The V segment lost 6 bases and the J segment 3 bases; nucleotides outside the gene matches: 4. The CDR3 sequence is 14 residues long. The CDR3 sequence is CASSRDRINQPQHF. CDR3 nucleotides: TGTGCCAGCTCGCGGGACAGGATCAATCAGCCCCAGCATTTT.

This chain links TRBV30 with TRBJ2-7, with D possibly being TRBD1 (5 bases). The germline gives CDR1 GTSNPN, CDR2 SVGIG (reference sequence). The ends were cut back, 2 bases at V and 7 bases at J, with 15 bases in the middle. This CDR3 region has 13 residues. The CDR3 DNA follows: TGTGCCTGGAGTCCACCCAGGGTCCTGGAGCAGTACTTC. It is translated as CAWSPPRVLEQYF.

About this clone: The junction departs from the called germline gene at one end, perhaps through a read error. This chain joins TRBV7-9 and TRBJ2-7, with 10 bases that match TRBD2. There are 15 residues in the CDR3. CDR1 SEHNR and CDR2 FQNEAQ come from the germline V gene (reference sequence). The CDR3 loop is CSSSLPQAGGGEQYF. The CDR3 DNA follows: TGTTCCAGCAGCTTACCCCAAGCGGGAGGGGGTGAGCAGTACTTC. Full variable domain (remainder filled in from reference TRBV7-9 and TRBJ2-7): DTGVSQNPRHKITKRGQNVTFRCDPISEHNRLYWYRQTLGQGPEFLTYFQNEAQLEKSRLLSDRFSAERPKGSFSTLEIQRTEQGDSAMYLCSSSLPQAGGGEQYFGPGTRLTVT.

The chain is built from TRBV18 and TRBJ2-1, with 7 bases identical to TRBD2. Germline CDR1 reads KGHSH; CDR2 reads LQKENI. The J segment lost 2 bases and the V segment lost 6 bases, leaving 7 bases of the junction unmatched. The CDR3 sequence is 15 residues long. DNA for the CDR3: TGTGCCAGCTCCGGGCCGGGAGGCCCCTACAATGAGCAGTTCTTC. It codes for CASSGPGGPYNEQFF.

This sequence joins TRBV5-6 and TRBJ1-2; D unresolved. The V end was cut by 4 bases, the J end by 2 bases, with 12 bases between. The CDR3 contains 14 residues. CDR1 is SGHDT, CDR2 YYEEEE, per germline. CDR3 protein: CASSPPRANYGYTF. The CDR3, as DNA: TGTGCCAGCAGCCCGCCGCGCGCGAACTATGGCTACACCTTC.

The chain links TRBV18 to TRBJ2-7; the D is unclear. Trimming pared 2 bases from V and 6 bases from J, leaving 8 bases between. The CDR3 has 12 amino acids. Germline V lookup: CDR1 KGHSH, CDR2 LQKENI. CDR3 nucleotide sequence: TGTGCCAGCTCACCAGCGACGGGCGAGCAGTACTTC. This gives the protein CASSPATGEQYF. The complete variable domain, with remaining parts taken from reference TRBV18 and TRBJ2-7, reads NAGVMQNPRHLVRRRGQEARLRCSPMKGHSHVYWYRQLPEEGLKFMVYLQKENIIDESGMPKERFSAEFPKEGPSILRIQQVVRGDSAAYFCASSPATGEQYFGPGTRLTVT.

This clone was seen a few times. The gene calls are TRBV10-2 and TRBJ2-7; TRBD2 aligns across 9 bases. Germline assignment: CDR1 WSHSY and CDR2 SAAADI. This CDR3 comprises 17 residues. V was clipped by 6 bases and J by 0 bases; unmatched bases: 12. The CDR3 bases are TGCGCCAGCAGCGACCCGGGGAGCGGGGGGAGCTCCTACGAGCAGTACTTC. This translates into CASSDPGSGGSSYEQYF.

This sequence joins TRBV18 and TRBJ1-1, with 7 positions matching TRBD1. The trim removed 4 bases at V and 7 bases at J, leaving 9 bases unmatched. Germline V gene lookup returns CDR1 KGHSH and CDR2 LQKENI. This CDR3 is built from 14 residues. The CDR3 DNA follows: TGTGCCAGCTCACAATCACAGGGGTCCGTTGAAGCTTTCTTT. Its protein is CASSQSQGSVEAFF.

The chain joins TRBV4-1 to TRBJ2-7; 10 bases fit TRBD2. Germline CDR1 MGHRA, CDR2 YSYEKL. The CDR3 contains 15 residues. The J segment lost 6 bases and the V segment lost 6 bases, leaving 11 bases of the junction unmatched. The CDR3 sequence: CASSKGQRGGREQYF. DNA of the CDR3: TGCGCCAGCAGTAAAGGGCAGCGGGGGGGCCGCGAGCAGTACTTC.